This T cell receptor beta chain was recorded in a study of blood T cell repertoires in COVID-19. Across the whole study: Researchers got acute and convalescent COVID-19 samples from the United States, Italy and Spain. T cells, B-cell-depleted T cells, or PBMCs supplied cDNA or gDNA.

Authors' analysis steps: Nucleated cell counts were estimated from reference gene primer amplification. Assay used: immunoSEQ multiplex PCR; TCRdb lists only in-frame clones, some missing. The V and J calls and the clone size are those of that table, but D and trimming were determined from the DNA. Among about 45,000 clones listed, about 80% were seen once. V lost 0 bases, J lost 6 bases, and 17 bases lay in between. This CDR3 contains 16 residues. Germline values: CDR1 MGHRA, CDR2 YSYEKL. This receptor was taken from a human donor in a cohort sampled during active COVID-19. The chain combines TRBV4-1 with TRBJ2-5; D is undetermined. The source material was peripheral blood. In DNA form, the CDR3 reads TGCGCCAGCAGCCAAGATAGGAACAGCCCTCCGAAGACCCAGTACTTC. Encoded protein: CASSQDRNSPPKTQYF.